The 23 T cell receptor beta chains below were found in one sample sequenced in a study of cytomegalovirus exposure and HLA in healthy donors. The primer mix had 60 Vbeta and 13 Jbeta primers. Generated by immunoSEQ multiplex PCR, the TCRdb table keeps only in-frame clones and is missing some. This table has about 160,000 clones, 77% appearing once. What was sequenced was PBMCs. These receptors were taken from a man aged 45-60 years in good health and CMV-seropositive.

The CDR3 DNA reads TGTGCCAGCAGCTTGGGGGCTAGCGGGGGGTTTTACAATGAGCAGTTCTTC. Protein: CASSLGASGGFYNEQFF. The chain carries TRBV5-4 and TRBJ2-1; 11 positions match TRBD2. The CDR3 is 17 residues long. CDR1 SGHNT and CDR2 YYREEE come from the germline V gene (reference sequence). The V gene end was trimmed by 0 bases and the J gene end by 4 bases; junction bases not matched to a gene: 6.

The CDR3 nucleotides are TGTGCCAGCAGCTTAAGGCGGGGGGGCTTAGATACGCAGTATTTT. This sequence encodes CASSLRRGGLDTQYF. This sequence joins TRBV11-3 and TRBJ2-3; 9 bases line up with TRBD2. V gave up 2 bases and J gave up 5 bases; unmatched junction bases: 5. Germline V lookup: CDR1 SGHNT, CDR2 YENEEA. The CDR3 contains 15 residues.

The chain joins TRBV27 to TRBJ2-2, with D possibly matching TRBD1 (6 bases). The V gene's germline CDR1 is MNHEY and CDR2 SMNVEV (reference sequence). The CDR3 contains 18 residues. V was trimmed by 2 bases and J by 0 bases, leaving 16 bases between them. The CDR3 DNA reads TGTGCCAGCAGTTTACTGGGCAGGGGCAAGACGAACACCGGGGAGCTGTTTTTT. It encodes CASSLLGRGKTNTGELFF.

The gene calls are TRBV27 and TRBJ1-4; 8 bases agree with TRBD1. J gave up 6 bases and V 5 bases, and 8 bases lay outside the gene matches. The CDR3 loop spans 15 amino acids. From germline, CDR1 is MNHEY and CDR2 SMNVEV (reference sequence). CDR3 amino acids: CASSQQGQGYEKLFF. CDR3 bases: TGTGCCAGCAGTCAACAAGGACAGGGATATGAAAAACTGTTTTTT.

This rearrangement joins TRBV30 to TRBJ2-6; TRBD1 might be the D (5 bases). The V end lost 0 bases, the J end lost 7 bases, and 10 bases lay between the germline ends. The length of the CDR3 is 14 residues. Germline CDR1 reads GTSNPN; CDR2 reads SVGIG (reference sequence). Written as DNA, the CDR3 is TGTGCCTGGAGTGTTGCAGACAGAGCCAACGTCCTGACTTTC. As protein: CAWSVADRANVLTF.

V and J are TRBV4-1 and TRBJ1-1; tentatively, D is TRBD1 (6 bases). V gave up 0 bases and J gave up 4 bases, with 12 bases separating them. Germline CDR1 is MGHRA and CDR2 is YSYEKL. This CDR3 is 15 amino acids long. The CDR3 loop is CASSQERGALTEAFF. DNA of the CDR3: TGCGCCAGCAGCCAAGAACGGGGGGCCCTCACTGAAGCTTTCTTT.

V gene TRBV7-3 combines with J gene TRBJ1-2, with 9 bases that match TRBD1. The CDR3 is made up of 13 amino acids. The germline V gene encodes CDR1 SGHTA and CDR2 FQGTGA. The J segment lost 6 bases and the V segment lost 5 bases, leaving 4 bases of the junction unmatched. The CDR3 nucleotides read TGTGCCAGCAGCCCCGGGACAGGGAATGGCTACACCTTC. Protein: CASSPGTGNGYTF. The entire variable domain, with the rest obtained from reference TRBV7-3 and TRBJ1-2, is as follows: GAGVSQTPSNKVTEKGKYVELRCDPISGHTALYWYRQSLGQGPEFLIYFQGTGAADDSGLPNDRFFAVRPEGSVSTLKIQRTERGDSAVYLCASSPGTGNGYTFGSGTRLTVV.

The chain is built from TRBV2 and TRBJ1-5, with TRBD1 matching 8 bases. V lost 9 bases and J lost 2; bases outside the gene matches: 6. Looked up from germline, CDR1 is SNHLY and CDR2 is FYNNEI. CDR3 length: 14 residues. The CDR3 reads CASTQGDGNQPQHF. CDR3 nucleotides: TGTGCCAGTACACAGGGGGATGGCAATCAGCCCCAGCATTTT.

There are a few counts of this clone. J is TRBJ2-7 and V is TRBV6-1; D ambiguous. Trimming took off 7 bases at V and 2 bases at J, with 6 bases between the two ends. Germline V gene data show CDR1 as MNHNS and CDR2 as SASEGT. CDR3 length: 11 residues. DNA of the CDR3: TGTGCCAGCACCCAGACCTACGAGCAGTACTTC. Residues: CASTQTYEQYF.

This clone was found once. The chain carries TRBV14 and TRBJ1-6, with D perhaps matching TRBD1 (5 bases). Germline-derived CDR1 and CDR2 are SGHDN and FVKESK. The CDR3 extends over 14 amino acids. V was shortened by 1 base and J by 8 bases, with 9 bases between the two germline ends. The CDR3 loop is CASSQGQLHSPLHF. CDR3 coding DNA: TGTGCCAGCAGCCAAGGACAGCTTCATTCACCCCTCCACTTT.

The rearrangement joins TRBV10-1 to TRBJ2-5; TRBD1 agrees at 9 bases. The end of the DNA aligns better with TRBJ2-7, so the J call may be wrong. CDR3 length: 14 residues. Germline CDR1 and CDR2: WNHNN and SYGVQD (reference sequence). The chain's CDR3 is CASSKGQGKGEQYF. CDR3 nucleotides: TGCGCCAGCAGCAAGGGACAGGGTAAGGGCGAGCAGTACTTC.

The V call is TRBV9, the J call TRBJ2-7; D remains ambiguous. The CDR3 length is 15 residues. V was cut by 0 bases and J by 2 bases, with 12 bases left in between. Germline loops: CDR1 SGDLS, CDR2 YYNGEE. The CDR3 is CASSVDGGITYEQYF. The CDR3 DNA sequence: TGTGCCAGCAGCGTAGACGGCGGAATTACCTACGAGCAGTACTTC.

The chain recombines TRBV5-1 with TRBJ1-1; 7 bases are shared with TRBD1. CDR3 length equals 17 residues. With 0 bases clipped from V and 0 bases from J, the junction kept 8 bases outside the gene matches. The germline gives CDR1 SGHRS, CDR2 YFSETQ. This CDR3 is CASSLDPQGQLNTEAFF. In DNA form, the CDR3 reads TGCGCCAGCAGCTTGGACCCCCAGGGACAGCTGAACACTGAAGCTTTCTTT. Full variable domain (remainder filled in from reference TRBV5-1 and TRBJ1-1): KAGVTQTPRYLIKTRGQQVTLSCSPISGHRSVSWYQQTPGQGLQFLFEYFSETQRNKGNFPGRFSGRQFSNSRSEMNVSTLELGDSALYLCASSLDPQGQLNTEAFFGQGTRLTVV.

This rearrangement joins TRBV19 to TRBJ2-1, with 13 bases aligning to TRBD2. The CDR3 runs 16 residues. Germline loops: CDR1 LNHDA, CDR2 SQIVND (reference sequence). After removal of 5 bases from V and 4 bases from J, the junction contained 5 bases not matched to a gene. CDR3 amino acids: CASSGTSGGAYNEQFF. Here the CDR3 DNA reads TGTGCCAGTAGTGGCACTAGCGGGGGGGCTTACAATGAGCAGTTCTTC.

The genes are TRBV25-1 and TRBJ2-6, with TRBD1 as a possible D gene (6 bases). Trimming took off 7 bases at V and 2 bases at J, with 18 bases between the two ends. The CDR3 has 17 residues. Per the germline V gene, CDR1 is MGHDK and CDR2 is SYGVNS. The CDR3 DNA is TGTGCCAGCAAGGAGACAGGACACTTTACTGGGGCCAACGTCCTGACTTTC. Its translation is CASKETGHFTGANVLTF.

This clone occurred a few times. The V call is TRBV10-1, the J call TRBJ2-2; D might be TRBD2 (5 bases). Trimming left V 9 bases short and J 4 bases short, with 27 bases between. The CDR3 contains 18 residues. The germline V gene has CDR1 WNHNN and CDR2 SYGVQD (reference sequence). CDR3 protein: CARKRKRRNISSTGELFF. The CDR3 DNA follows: TGCGCCAGGAAGAGGAAAAGGAGGAACATAAGTTCCACCGGGGAGCTGTTTTTT.

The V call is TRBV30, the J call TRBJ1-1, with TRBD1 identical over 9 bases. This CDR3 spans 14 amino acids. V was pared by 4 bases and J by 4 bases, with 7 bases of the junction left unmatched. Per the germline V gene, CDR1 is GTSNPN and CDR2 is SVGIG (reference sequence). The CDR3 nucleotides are TGTGCCTGGACTGAACAGGGGGCGTTCACTGAAGCTTTCTTT. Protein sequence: CAWTEQGAFTEAFF.

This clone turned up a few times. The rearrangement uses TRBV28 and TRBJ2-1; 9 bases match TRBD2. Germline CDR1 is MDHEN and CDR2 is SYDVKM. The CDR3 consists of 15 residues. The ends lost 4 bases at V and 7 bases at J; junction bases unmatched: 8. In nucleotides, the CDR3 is TGTGCCAGCAGTTCCCAGCGGGGGGTTTCAAATGAGCAGTTCTTC. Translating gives CASSSQRGVSNEQFF.

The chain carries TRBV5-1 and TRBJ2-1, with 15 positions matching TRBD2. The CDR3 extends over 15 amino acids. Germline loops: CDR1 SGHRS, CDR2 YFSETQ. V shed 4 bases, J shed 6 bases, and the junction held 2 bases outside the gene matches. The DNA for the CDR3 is TGCGCCAGCAGCGGACTAGCGGGGGGGTTCAATGAGCAGTTCTTC. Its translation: CASSGLAGGFNEQFF.

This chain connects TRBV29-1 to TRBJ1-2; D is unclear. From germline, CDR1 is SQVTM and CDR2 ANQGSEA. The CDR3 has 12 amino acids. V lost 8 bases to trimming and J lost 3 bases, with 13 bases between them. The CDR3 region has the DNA TGCAGCCTCCGCGGGTGGGACTATGGCTACACCTTC. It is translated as CSLRGWDYGYTF. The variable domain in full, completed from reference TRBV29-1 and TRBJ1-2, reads SAVISQKPSRDICQRGTSLTIQCQVDSQVTMMFWYRQQPGQSLTLIATANQGSEATYESGFVIDKFPISRPNLTFSTLTVSNMSPEDSSIYLCSLRGWDYGYTFGSGTRLTVV.

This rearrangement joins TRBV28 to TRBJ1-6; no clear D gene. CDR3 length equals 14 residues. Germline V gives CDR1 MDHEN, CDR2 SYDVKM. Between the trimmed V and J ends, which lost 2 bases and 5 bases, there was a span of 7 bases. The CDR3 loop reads CASSLGGDNSPLHF. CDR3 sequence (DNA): TGTGCCAGCAGTTTAGGAGGAGATAATTCACCCCTCCACTTT.

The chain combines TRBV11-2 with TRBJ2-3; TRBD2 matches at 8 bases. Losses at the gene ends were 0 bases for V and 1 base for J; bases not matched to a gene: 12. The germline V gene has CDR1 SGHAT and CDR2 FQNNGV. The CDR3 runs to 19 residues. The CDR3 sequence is CASSLDLWRGVSGTDTQYF. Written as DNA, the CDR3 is TGTGCCAGCAGCTTAGATCTGTGGCGGGGGGTTTCGGGCACAGATACGCAGTATTTT.

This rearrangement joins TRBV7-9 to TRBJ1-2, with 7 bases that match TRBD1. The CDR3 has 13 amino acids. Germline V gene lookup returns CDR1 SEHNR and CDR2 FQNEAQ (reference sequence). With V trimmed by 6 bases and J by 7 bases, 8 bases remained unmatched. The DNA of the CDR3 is TGTGCCAGCAGATCCGACAGGGTTTTTGGCTACACCTTC. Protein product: CASRSDRVFGYTF.